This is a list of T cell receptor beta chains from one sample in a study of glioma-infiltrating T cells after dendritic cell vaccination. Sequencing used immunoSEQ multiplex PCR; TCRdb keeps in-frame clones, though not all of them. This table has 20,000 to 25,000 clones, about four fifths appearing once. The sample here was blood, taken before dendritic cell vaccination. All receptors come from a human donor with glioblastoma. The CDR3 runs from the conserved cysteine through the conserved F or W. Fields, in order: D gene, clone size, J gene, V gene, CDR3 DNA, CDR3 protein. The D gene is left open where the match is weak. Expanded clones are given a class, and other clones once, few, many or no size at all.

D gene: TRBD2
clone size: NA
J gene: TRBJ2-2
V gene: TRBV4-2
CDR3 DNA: TGTGCCAGCAGCCAAGACTGGCGACTAGCGGGAGAGGCGGCCACCGGGGAGCTGTTTTTT
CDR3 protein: CASSQDWRLAGEAATGELFF

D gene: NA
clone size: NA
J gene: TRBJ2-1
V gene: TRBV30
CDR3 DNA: TGTGCCTGGAGTGTCGGACTTGATGGGAATGAGCAGTTCTTC
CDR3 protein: CAWSVGLDGNEQFF

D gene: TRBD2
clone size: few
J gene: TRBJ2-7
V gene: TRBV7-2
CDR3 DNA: TGTGCCAGCAGCTTAGGGACTAGCGGGACCTACGAGCAGTACTTC
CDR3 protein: CASSLGTSGTYEQYF

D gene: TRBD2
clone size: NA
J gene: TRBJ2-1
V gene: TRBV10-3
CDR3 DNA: TGTGCCATCAGTGAAGGGACTAGCAATGAGCAGTTCTTC
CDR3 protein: CAISEGTSNEQFF

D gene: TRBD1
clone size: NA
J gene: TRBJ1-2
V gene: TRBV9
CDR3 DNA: TGTGCCAGCAGCGCCTCCCTCGGGATCGACAGGGTAGGCTATGGCTACACCTTC
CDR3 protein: CASSASLGIDRVGYGYTF

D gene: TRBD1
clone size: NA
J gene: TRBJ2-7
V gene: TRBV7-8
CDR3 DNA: TGTGCCAGCAGCTCAGCCGGGACAGGGGTCGGCGAGCAGTACTTC
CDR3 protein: CASSSAGTGVGEQYF

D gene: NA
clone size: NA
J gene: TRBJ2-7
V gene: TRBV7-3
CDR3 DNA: TGTGCCAGCAGCCCCCGTGGCGGGGGCGGGTACGAGCAGTACTTC
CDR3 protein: CASSPRGGGGYEQYF

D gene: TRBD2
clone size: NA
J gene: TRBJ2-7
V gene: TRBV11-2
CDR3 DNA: TGTGCCAGCAGCTTGCGGGAGCGGGGCGAGCAGTACTTC
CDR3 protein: CASSLRERGEQYF

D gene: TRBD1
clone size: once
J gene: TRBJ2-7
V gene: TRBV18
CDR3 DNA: TGTGCCAGCTCACCCCGGGACAGGTTAAACGAGCAGTACTTC
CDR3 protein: CASSPRDRLNEQYF

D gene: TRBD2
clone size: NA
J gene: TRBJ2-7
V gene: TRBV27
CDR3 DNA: TGTGCCAGCAGGCCTCGACTAGCTGACTACGAGCAGTACTTC
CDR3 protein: CASRPRLADYEQYF

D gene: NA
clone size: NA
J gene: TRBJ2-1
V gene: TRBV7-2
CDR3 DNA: TGTGCCAGCAGCTTAGGGGGTTCTGGCCGGGGGGCAAATGAGCAATTCTTC
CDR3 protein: CASSLGGSGRGANEQFF

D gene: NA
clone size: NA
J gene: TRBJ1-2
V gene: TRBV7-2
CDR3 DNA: TGTGCCAGCAGGCTCCAACCCGGAGGGAACTATGGCTACACCTTC
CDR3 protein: CASRLQPGGNYGYTF

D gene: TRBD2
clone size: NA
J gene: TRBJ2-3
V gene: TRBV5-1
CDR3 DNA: TGCGCCAGCAGCTGGGGCGGGAGTGGAACAGATACGCAGTATTTT
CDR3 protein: CASSWGGSGTDTQYF

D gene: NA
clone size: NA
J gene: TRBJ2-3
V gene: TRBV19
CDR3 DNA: TGTGCCAGTAGTCCTCTAGCCCACACAGATACGCAGTATTTT
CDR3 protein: CASSPLAHTDTQYF

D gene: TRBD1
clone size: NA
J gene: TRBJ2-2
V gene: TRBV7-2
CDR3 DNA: TGTGCCAGCAGCCGGGACAGTTCTTCTGGCGGGGAGCTGTTTTTT
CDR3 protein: CASSRDSSSGGELFF

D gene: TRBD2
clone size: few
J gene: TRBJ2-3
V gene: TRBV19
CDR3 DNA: TGTGCCAGTAGTATCCCACCCTTAGCGGGAGGACCCACAGATACGCAGTATTTT
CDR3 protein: CASSIPPLAGGPTDTQYF

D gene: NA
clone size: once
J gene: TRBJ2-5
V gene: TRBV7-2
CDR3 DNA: TGTGCCAGCAGCTTAGGATCCAGACAAGAGCAGTACTTC
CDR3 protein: CASSLGSRQEQYF

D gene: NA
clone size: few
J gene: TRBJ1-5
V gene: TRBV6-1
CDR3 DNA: TGTGCCAGCAGGAAGAACTTCGGTCAGCCCCAGCATTTT
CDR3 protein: CASRKNFGQPQHF

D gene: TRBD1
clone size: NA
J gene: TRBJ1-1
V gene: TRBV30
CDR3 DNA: TGTGCCTGGGTTCGGGCAGGGGGCCTCAACACTGAAGCTTTCTTT
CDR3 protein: CAWVRAGGLNTEAFF

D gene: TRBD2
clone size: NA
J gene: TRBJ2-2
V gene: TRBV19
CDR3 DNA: TGTGCCAGTAGCGGGAGGGATACCGGGGAGCTGTTTTTT
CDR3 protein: CASSGRDTGELFF

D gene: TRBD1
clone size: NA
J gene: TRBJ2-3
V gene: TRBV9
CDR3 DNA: TGTGCCAGCAGCGTAGCTCCCCTGGGACAGGGGGTTAGGACAGATACGCAGTATTTT
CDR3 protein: CASSVAPLGQGVRTDTQYF

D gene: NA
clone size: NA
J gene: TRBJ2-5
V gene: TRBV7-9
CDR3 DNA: TGTGCCAGCAGCCCAGTCGGGTACCAAGAGACCCAGTACTTC
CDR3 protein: CASSPVGYQETQYF

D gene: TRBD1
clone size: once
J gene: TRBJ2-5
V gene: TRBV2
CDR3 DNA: TGTGCCAGCAGTGGAGGGGGCGGTTTAGAGACCCAGTACTTC
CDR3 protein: CASSGGGGLETQYF

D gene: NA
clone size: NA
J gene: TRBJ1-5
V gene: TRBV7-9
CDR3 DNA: TGTGCCAGCAGCTCTCAGGATCAGCCCCAGCATTTT
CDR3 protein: CASSSQDQPQHF

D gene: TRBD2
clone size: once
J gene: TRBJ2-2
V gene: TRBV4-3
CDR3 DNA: TGCGCCAGCAGCCAAGGGGCGGGAGGGCATAGCACCGGGGAGCTGTTTTTT
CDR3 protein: CASSQGAGGHSTGELFF

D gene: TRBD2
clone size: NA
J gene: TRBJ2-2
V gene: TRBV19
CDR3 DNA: TGTGCCAGTAGTATTCGAGCGGGAGGGCTTACCGGGGAGCTGTTTTTT
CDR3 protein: CASSIRAGGLTGELFF

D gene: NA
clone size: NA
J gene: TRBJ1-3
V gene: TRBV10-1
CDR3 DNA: TGCGCCAGCAGTGAGCCTGAGACGTTCCGGGGGGGAAACACCATATATTTT
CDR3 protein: CASSEPETFRGGNTIYF

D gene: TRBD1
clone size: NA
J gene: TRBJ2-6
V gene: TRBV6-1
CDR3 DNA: TGTGCCAGCAGTTTCCAGGACAGGGGACTCCTGACTTTC
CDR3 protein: CASSFQDRGLLTF

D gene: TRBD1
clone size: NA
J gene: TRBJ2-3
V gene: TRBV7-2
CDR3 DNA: TGTGCCAGCAGCTTAGGTATTGCAGGGGGAAAGACAGATACGCAGTATTTT
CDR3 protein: CASSLGIAGGKTDTQYF

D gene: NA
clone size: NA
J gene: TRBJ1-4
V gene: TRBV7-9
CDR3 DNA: TGTGCCAGCAGCTTAGGAGGGAACGATGAAAAACTGTTTTTT
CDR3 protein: CASSLGGNDEKLFF

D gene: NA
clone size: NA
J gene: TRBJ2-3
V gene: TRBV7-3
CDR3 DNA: TGTGCCAGCAGCGCACGCCAGGGTCCCTCTAGCACAGATACGCAGTATTTT
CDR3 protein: CASSARQGPSSTDTQYF

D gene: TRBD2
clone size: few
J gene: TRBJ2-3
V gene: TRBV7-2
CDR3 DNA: TGTGCCAGCAGCGTAGCGGGAGAGGGGGTAGCTGGCACAGATACGCAGTATTTT
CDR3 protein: CASSVAGEGVAGTDTQYF

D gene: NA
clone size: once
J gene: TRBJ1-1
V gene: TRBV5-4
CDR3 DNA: TGTGCCAGCAGTCGGACAGAAGGCTACACTGAAGCTTTCTTT
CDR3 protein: CASSRTEGYTEAFF

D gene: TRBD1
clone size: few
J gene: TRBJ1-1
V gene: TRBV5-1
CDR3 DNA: TGCGCCAGCAGCCGGACAGGGAGGGGCACTGAAGCTTTCTTT
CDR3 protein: CASSRTGRGTEAFF

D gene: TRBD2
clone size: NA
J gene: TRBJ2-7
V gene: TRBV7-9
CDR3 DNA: TGTGCCAGCAGCGGGGGGGAGCTCGAGCAGTACTTC
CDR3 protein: CASSGGELEQYF

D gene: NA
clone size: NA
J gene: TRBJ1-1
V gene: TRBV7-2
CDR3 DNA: TGTGCCAGCAGCTTTAGGGGTGGCACTGAAGCTTTCTTT
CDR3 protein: CASSFRGGTEAFF

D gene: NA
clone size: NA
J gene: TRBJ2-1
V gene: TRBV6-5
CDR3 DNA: TGTGCCAGCAGAAAAGCGTTTAGCTCCTACAATGAGCAGTTCTTC
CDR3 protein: CASRKAFSSYNEQFF

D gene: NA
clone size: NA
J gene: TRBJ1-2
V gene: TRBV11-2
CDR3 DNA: TGTGCCAGCAGCTTATGGGGCAGGGGAGTGGATGGCTACACCTTC
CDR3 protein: CASSLWGRGVDGYTF

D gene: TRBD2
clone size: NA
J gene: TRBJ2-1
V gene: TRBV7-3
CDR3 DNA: TGTGCCAGCAGCCCGCATGGACTAGCGGGCGATGAGCAGTTCTTC
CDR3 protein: CASSPHGLAGDEQFF

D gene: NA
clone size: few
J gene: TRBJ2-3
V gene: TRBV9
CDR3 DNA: TGTGCCAGCAGCGCACGGACAACCGATACGCAGTATTTT
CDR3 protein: CASSARTTDTQYF

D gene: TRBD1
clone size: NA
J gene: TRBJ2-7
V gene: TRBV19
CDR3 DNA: TGTGCCAGTAGTCCCACAGGGGAAAGAGGCGAGCAGTACTTC
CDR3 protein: CASSPTGERGEQYF

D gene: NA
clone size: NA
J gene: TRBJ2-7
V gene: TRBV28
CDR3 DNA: TGTGCCAGCAGTCCCCGTAGCTCCTACGAGCAGTACTTC
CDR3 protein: CASSPRSSYEQYF

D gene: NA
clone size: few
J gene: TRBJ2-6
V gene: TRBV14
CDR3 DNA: TGTGCCAGCAGCCAAGAGACGGGAGTCTTCCCTGGGGCCAACGTCCTGACTTTC
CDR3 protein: CASSQETGVFPGANVLTF

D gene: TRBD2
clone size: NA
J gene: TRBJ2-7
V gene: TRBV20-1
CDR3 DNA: TGCAGTGCGGAGCGGGAGCGTGAGCAGTACTTC
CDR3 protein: CSAEREREQYF

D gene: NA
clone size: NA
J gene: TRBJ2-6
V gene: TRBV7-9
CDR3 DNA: TGTGCCAGCAGCCCAAACCCGGCAGGGAACTCTGGGGCCAACGTCCTGACTTTC
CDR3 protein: CASSPNPAGNSGANVLTF

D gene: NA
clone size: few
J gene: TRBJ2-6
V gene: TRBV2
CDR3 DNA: TGTGCCAGCAGTGGATGGAGCTCTGGGGCCAACGTCCTGACTTTC
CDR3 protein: CASSGWSSGANVLTF

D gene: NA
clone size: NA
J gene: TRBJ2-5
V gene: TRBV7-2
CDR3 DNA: TGTGCCAGCAGCAGGGGCTCCCTTCAAGAGACCCAGTACTTC
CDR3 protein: CASSRGSLQETQYF

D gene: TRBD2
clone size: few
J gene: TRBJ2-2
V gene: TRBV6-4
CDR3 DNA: TGTGCCAGCAGTTCACTAGCGGGCGGCACCGGGGAGCTGTTTTTT
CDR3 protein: CASSSLAGGTGELFF

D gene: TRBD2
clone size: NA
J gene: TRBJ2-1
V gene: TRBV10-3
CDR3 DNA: TGTGCCATCAGTGTTTCAGCGGTCGGGAGGTCCGTGGATGAGCAGTTCTTC
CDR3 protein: CAISVSAVGRSVDEQFF

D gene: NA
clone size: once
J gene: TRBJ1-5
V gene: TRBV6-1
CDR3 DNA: TGTGCCAGCAGTCCCACCCCCATAGAGCCCCAGCATTTT
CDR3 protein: CASSPTPIEPQHF

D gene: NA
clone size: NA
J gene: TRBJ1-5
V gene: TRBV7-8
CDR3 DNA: TGTGCCAGCAGCCCAATGGGTCCGGGACTGCTGGAGCCCCAGCATTTT
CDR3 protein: CASSPMGPGLLEPQHF

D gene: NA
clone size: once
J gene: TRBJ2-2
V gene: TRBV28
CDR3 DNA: TGTGCCAGCTGGGTAGCGAGCACCGGGGAGCTGTTTTTT
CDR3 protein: CASWVASTGELFF

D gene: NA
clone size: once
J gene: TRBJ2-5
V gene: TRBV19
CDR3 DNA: TGTGCTAGTAGTATCTTCCACGAGAGTGAAACCCAGTACTTC
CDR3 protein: CASSIFHESETQYF

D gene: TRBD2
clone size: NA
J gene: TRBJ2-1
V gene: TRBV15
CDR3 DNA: TGTGCCACCAGCAGAGATCTAGCGGGAGTGGGTGAGCAGTTCTTC
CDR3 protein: CATSRDLAGVGEQFF